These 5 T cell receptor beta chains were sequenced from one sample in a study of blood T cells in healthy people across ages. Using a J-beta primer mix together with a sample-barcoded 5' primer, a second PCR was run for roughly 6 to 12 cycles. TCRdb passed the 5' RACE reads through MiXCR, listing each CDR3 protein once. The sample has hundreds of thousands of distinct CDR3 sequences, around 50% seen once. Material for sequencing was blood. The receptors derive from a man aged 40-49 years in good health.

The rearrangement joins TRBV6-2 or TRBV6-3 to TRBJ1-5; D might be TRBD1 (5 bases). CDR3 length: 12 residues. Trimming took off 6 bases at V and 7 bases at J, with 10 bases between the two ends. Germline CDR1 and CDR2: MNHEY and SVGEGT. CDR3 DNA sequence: TGTGCCAGCAGCCCGGGGGTCCAGCCCCAGCATTTT. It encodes CASSPGVQPQHF.

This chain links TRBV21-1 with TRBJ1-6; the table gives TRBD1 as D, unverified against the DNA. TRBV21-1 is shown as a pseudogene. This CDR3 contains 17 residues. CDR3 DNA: TGTGCCAGCAGCAAAGTATCGGGACAGATCTATAATTCGCCCCTCCACTTT. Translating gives CASSKVSGQIYNSPLHF.

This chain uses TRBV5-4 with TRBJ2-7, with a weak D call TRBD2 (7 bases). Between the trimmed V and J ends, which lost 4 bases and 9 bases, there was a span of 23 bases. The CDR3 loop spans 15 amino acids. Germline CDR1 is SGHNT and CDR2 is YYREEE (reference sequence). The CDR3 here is CASSIGGVGEQGQYF. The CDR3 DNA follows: TGTGCCAGCAGCATAGGGGGGGTTGGGGAACAGGGGCAGTACTTC.

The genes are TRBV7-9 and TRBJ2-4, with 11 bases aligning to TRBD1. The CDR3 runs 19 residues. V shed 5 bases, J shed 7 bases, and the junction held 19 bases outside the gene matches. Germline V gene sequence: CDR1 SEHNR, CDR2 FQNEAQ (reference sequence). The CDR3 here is CASSPTDYRTGGAGNIQYF. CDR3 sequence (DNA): TGTGCCAGCAGCCCGACCGATTATAGGACAGGGGGCGCGGGGAACATTCAGTACTTC.

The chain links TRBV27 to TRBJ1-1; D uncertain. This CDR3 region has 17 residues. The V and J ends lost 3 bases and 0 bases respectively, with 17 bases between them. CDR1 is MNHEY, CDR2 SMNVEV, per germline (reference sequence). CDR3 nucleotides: TGTGCCAGCAGTTTCTGGGGTGGGGAGGGCATGAACACTGAAGCTTTCTTT. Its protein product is CASSFWGGEGMNTEAFF.